The 8 T cell receptor beta chains below were found in one sample sequenced in a study of cytomegalovirus exposure and HLA in healthy donors (dated by TCRdb to 2016 to 2017). Receptor libraries were prepared by the immunoSEQ multiplex PCR assay. TCRdb limited this immuneACCESS table to in-frame rearrangements with V and J called. A share of clones is missing; checked studies link under half to unresolved V genes, and the rest is unexplained. This sample is represented by 130,000 to 150,000 clones; approximately 90% of them were singletons. The top ten constitute 4.5% of the sample. The sequenced material came from PBMCs. The receptors come from a man aged 18 to 35 in good health and CMV-seropositive.

The CDR3 protein is CASRGTGPLYEQYF. The CDR3 DNA follows: TGTGCCAGCAGGGGGACAGGGCCTCTCTACGAGCAGTACTTC. The chain employs TRBV2 and TRBJ2-7, with TRBD1 identical over 9 bases. The CDR3 loop spans 14 amino acids. J was trimmed by 3 bases and V by 6 bases; bases with no gene match: 6. In germline, CDR1 is SNHLY, CDR2 FYNNEI.

The rearrangement joins TRBV11-2 to TRBJ2-7; no definite D call. Germline V gene lookup returns CDR1 SGHAT and CDR2 FQNNGV. The CDR3 has 12 amino acids. V dropped 5 bases and J dropped 3 bases, with 8 bases sitting between them. CDR3 in DNA: TGTGCCAGCAGCCCTACCTACTACGAGCAGTACTTC. Its translation: CASSPTYYEQYF.

The chain is built from TRBV7-2 and TRBJ2-1; TRBD2 aligns across 9 bases. This CDR3 contains 17 residues. V shed 5 bases, J shed 3 bases, and the junction held 11 bases outside the gene matches. Germline V lookup: CDR1 SGHTA, CDR2 FQGNSA. The CDR3 coding sequence is TGTGCCAGCAGCCCCGGGATAGCGGGAGTCGGCTACAATGAGCAGTTCTTC. It codes for CASSPGIAGVGYNEQFF.

This clone was seen only once. V and J are TRBV28 and TRBJ1-3; D not certain. Trimming stripped 5 bases from V and 8 bases from J, with 13 bases between. The CDR3 spans 13 residues. The germline V gene encodes CDR1 MDHEN and CDR2 SYDVKM. CDR3 region: CASSNPIGDTIYF. CDR3 in DNA: TGTGCCAGCAGTAACCCCATCGGGGACACCATATATTTT.

This clone was recorded only once. One end of the junction fails to match germline, which may point to a read error. The chain has TRBV6-4 and TRBJ2-1, with 9 bases matching TRBD2. CDR1 is MRHNA, CDR2 SNTAGT, per germline. This CDR3 comprises 14 residues. The CDR3 nucleotides are TGTGCCAGCAGACGACCTAGCGGGGTCAATGTGCAGTTCTTC. It yields the protein CASRRPSGVNVQFF.

This clone was seen more than once but under ten times. The gene calls are TRBV7-6 and TRBJ2-3; TRBD2 matches 7 bases. The CDR3 has 16 amino acids. CDR1 is SGHVS and CDR2 is FNYEAQ in the germline V gene. J lost 0 bases, V lost 1 base, and 4 bases had no gene match. CDR3 region: CASSLVVGGSTDTQYF. The CDR3 DNA reads TGTGCCAGCAGCTTAGTAGTGGGAGGGAGCACAGATACGCAGTATTTT.

The chain has TRBV5-4 and TRBJ2-5; tentative D call: TRBD1 (6 bases). CDR1 is SGHNT, CDR2 YYREEE, per germline (reference sequence). The CDR3 length is 16 residues. The V end was cut by 4 bases, the J end by 1 base, with 17 bases between. This chain's CDR3 is CASSPGALRVQETQYF. The CDR3 nucleotides read TGTGCCAGCAGCCCAGGGGCTTTAAGGGTCCAAGAGACCCAGTACTTC.

This clone was observed a single time. This rearrangement joins TRBV6-5 to TRBJ1-2; unclear D gene. Germline V lookup: CDR1 MNHEY, CDR2 SVGAGI. V lost 5 bases and J lost 2, with 12 bases in between. CDR3 length equals 14 residues. The CDR3, as DNA: TGTGCCAGCAGTAAAAGGGAGACCAACTATGGCTACACCTTC. It is translated as CASSKRETNYGYTF.